These 21 T cell receptor beta chains came from one sample sequenced in a study of T cells in women clearing cervical HPV infection. Sequenced by immunoSEQ multiplex PCR; TCRdb stores in-frame clones only, minus some. The sample table sets out about 26,000 clones. Sequenced input: blood buffy coat. Receptors were obtained from a woman aged 18 to 75 with a cervical HPV16 infection that either progressed to CIN3+ or cleared (not recorded which).

As concerns this clone: Read sequence stops 3 residues before the CDR3 end, and the germline J gene provides the missing end. The chain links TRBV5-1 to TRBJ1-1; 7 bases are a match to TRBD1. Germline trimming cut 4 bases from V and 3 bases from J; bases unmatched to any gene: 9. There are 15 residues in the CDR3. Per the germline V gene, CDR1 is SGHRS and CDR2 is YFSETQ. CDR3 sequence reads: CASSPGQVLDTEAFF. CDR3 bases read: TGCGCCAGCAGCCCCGGACAGGTCCTAGACACTGAA.

As to this clone: Coverage ceases 3 residues before the CDR3 finishes, and the germline J gene fills in the end. This sequence joins TRBV7-6 and TRBJ1-4; TRBD1 might be the D (5 bases). The ends were cut back, 0 bases at V and 8 bases at J, with 10 bases in the middle. Germline lookup yields CDR1 SGHVS and CDR2 FNYEAQ. The CDR3 covers 14 residues. The CDR3 spells CASSLAVQGEKLFF. The CDR3 DNA, read in part, is TGTGCCAGCAGCTTAGCGGTGCAGGGAGAAAAA.

Concerning this clone: A junction boundary mismatches the germline segment, possibly from a read error. The read terminates 3 residues before the CDR3 end, so the remaining end is supplied by the germline J gene. The V call is TRBV29-1, the J call TRBJ2-5; D not resolved. Germline V lookup: CDR1 SQVTM, CDR2 ANQGSEA. This CDR3 spans 10 amino acids. The CDR3 bases that were read are TGCAGCGCCATGCAAGGGACC. Amino acid sequence: CSAMQGT. The whole CDR3 sequence reads CSAMQGTQYF.

Concerning this clone itself: The read finishes 3 residues shy of the CDR3 end, and the germline J gene is used to complete it. This sequence joins TRBV19 and TRBJ2-4; D may be TRBD2 (7 bases). This CDR3 region has 18 residues. The V gene lost 4 bases and the J gene lost 3 bases, with 22 bases spanning the gap. Germline V gene sequence: CDR1 LNHDA, CDR2 SQIVND (reference sequence). The sequenced CDR3 bases are TGTGCCAGTAGTAGCCCGGGGGGACACGGAGGTGTCAAAAACATT. This translates into CASSSPGGHGGVKNI. The entire CDR3 is CASSSPGGHGGVKNIQYF.

With regard to this clone: Read coverage stops 3 residues before the CDR3 terminus; the germline J gene supplies the remainder. This chain connects TRBV5-6 to TRBJ2-1, with 7 bases that match TRBD2. The trim removed 3 bases at V and 3 bases at J, leaving 6 bases unmatched. Germline CDR1 and CDR2: SGHDT and YYEEEE. The CDR3 is made up of 15 amino acids. CDR3 sequence reads: CASSWSGVVYNEQFF. CDR3 DNA, as far as it was read: TGTGCCAGCAGCTGGAGCGGGGTTGTCTACAATGAG.

For this clone: The CDR3 extends 3 residues past the end of the read, so its final part is completed from the germline J gene. The genes are TRBV29-1 and TRBJ2-3, with 9 bases aligning to TRBD2. Germline loops: CDR1 SQVTM, CDR2 ANQGSEA. The CDR3 is 14 amino acids. CDR3 amino acids: CSVRGTSTKETQYF. The DNA read from the CDR3 is TGCAGCGTCAGAGGGACTAGCACGAAAGAGACG.

About this clone itself: The CDR3 goes on 3 residues after the read ends, and that part is filled in from the germline J gene. The chain combines TRBV7-6 with TRBJ1-2, with 7 bases aligning to TRBD1. The length of the CDR3 is 14 residues. The germline V gene has CDR1 SGHVS and CDR2 FNYEAQ. Trimming removed 5 bases from V and 5 bases from J; junction bases left unmatched: 8. CDR3 DNA, as far as it was read: TGTGCCAGCAGCCTGGACAGGTTGGGTTATGGC. Translation gives CASSLDRLGYG. The whole CDR3 reads CASSLDRLGYGYTF. The full variable domain, its missing parts supplied by reference TRBV7-6 and TRBJ1-2, is GAGVSQSPRYKVTKRGQDVALRCDPISGHVSLYWYRQALGQGPEFLTYFNYEAQQDKSGLPNDRFSAERPEGSISTLTIQRTEQRDSAMYRCASSLDRLGYGYTFGSGTRLTVV.

With respect to this clone: The read ends 3 residues before the CDR3 terminus; that terminus is restored from the germline J gene. The rearrangement links TRBV19 to TRBJ2-2; 7 bases agree with TRBD1. The CDR3 contains 14 residues. Germline CDR1 and CDR2: LNHDA and SQIVND (reference sequence). CDR3 sequence reads: CASSAHRGNEKLFF. Partial CDR3 DNA: TGTGCCAGTAGTGCTCACAGGGGTAATGAAAAG.

As regards this clone: Sequencing ends 3 residues short of the CDR3 end; the germline J gene provides the rest. The chain links TRBV5-1 to TRBJ2-5; 9 bases agree with TRBD2. Germline V gene lookup returns CDR1 SGHRS and CDR2 YFSETQ. CDR3 length equals 16 residues. Trimming cost V 4 bases and J 4 bases; bases outside gene matches: 11. The sequenced CDR3 bases are TGCGCCAGCAGCCCGGAAAAACTAGCGGGTTTAGAGACC. Translating gives CASSPEKLAGLET. The whole CDR3 reads CASSPEKLAGLETQYF.

A remark on this clone: The sequence runs out 3 residues before the end of the CDR3; the remainder is reconstructed from the germline J gene. The V and J genes are TRBV7-3 and TRBJ1-1, with 7 bases fitting TRBD1. V dropped 4 bases and J dropped 1; count of bases not matched to a gene: 3. The CDR3 covers 14 residues. Germline V gene lookup returns CDR1 SGHTA and CDR2 FQGTGA. CDR3 DNA, as far as it was read: TGTGCCAGCAGCTCGGGACAGCCGAACACTGAA. Translation: CASSSGQPNTE. The CDR3 as a whole reads CASSSGQPNTEAFF.

As to this clone: The CDR3 goes on 3 residues after the read ends, and that part is filled in from the germline J gene. The V gene is TRBV18, the J gene TRBJ2-1; tentative D call: TRBD1 (5 bases). Germline values: CDR1 KGHSH, CDR2 LQKENI. V lost 4 bases and J 0 bases, leaving 13 bases between the germline ends. The CDR3 totals 16 residues. The CDR3 spells CASSLIDQGSYNEQFF. The covered CDR3 bases are TGTGCCAGCTCACTGATAGACCAGGGCTCCTACAATGAG.

On this clone: Read sequence stops 3 residues before the CDR3 end, and the germline J gene provides the missing end. The chain joins TRBV6-4 to TRBJ2-7, with 9 positions matching TRBD2. CDR3 length equals 20 residues. Unmatched junction bases numbered 19, after V lost 2 bases and J lost 2 bases. Germline V gene data show CDR1 as MRHNA and CDR2 as SNTAGT. CDR3 bases read: TGTGCCAGCAGTGACCCCTCTTCTTCTAGCGGGAAAGGGGAGGCCTACGAG. Protein product: CASSDPSSSSGKGEAYE. The whole CDR3 protein reads CASSDPSSSSGKGEAYEQYF.

Note on this clone: The CDR3 end is not reached by the read, which stops 3 residues before it; the germline J gene fills it in. This chain uses TRBV2 with TRBJ2-3; 8 positions agree with TRBD2. The trim removed 6 bases at V and 4 bases at J, leaving 6 bases unmatched. CDR1 is SNHLY, CDR2 FYNNEI, per germline. This CDR3 contains 14 residues. The CDR3 spells CASRQLAAADTQYF. CDR3 DNA, as far as it was read: TGTGCCAGCAGACAACTAGCGGCCGCAGATACG.

As concerns this clone: The sequence runs out 3 residues before the end of the CDR3; the remainder is reconstructed from the germline J gene. The chain combines TRBV20-1 with TRBJ1-4; D may be TRBD1 (5 bases). Looked up from germline, CDR1 is DFQATT and CDR2 is SNEGSKA (reference sequence). V was shortened by 2 bases and J by 8 bases, with 18 bases between the two germline ends. There are 15 residues in the CDR3. The part of the CDR3 DNA that was read is TGCAGTGCTAGAACAAGTACAGGATCTGGGGAAAAA. Its translation is CSARTSTGSGEK. The full CDR3 protein reads CSARTSTGSGEKLFF.

Worth noting for this clone: The missing CDR3 end, 3 residues past where the read stops, is filled in from the germline J gene. The gene calls are TRBV19 and TRBJ2-3; D is unresolved. Trimming removed 5 bases from V and 2 bases from J, with 8 bases in between. The CDR3 loop spans 13 amino acids. Germline V CDR1 and CDR2: LNHDA, SQIVND (reference sequence). The CDR3 reads CASSSRFTDTQYF. The CDR3 bases that were read are TGTGCCAGTAGTTCCCGGTTCACAGATACG. Supplemented by reference TRBV19 and TRBJ2-3, the full variable domain reads DGGITQSPKYLFRKEGQNVTLSCEQNLNHDAMYWYRQDPGQGLRLIYYSQIVNDFQKGDIAEGYSVSREKKESFPLTVTSAQKNPTAFYLCASSSRFTDTQYFGPGTRLTVL.

For this clone: The read ends 3 residues early relative to the CDR3; the germline J gene fills the gap. The rearrangement links TRBV6-2 or TRBV6-3 to TRBJ2-1; 7 bases are a match to TRBD1. Germline V gene sequence: CDR1 MNHEY, CDR2 SVGEGT. The V and J ends lost 2 bases and 8 bases, in that order; junction bases with no gene match: 9. The CDR3 has 15 residues. The CDR3 here is CASSYMAGGLYEQFF. CDR3 DNA (partial): TGTGCCAGCAGTTACATGGCAGGGGGTTTGTATGAG.

In the case of this clone: Sequencing ends 3 residues short of the CDR3 end; the germline J gene provides the rest. The chain links TRBV5-4 to TRBJ2-1, with 7 bases fitting TRBD2. The germline gives CDR1 SGHNT, CDR2 YYREEE (reference sequence). V lost 0 bases, J lost 3 bases, and 6 bases stayed unmatched. The CDR3 length is 16 residues. The CDR3 reads CASSLEFAGVYNEQFF. The sequenced part of the CDR3 DNA is TGTGCCAGCAGCTTGGAATTTGCGGGGGTCTACAATGAG. Looking up the rest from reference TRBV5-4 and TRBJ2-1 gives the full variable domain: ETGVTQSPTHLIKTRGQQVTLRCSSQSGHNTVSWYQQALGQGPQFIFQYYREEENGRGNFPPRFSGLQFPNYSSELNVNALELDDSALYLCASSLEFAGVYNEQFFGPGTRLTVL.

In the case of this clone: The read ends 3 residues before the CDR3 terminus; that terminus is restored from the germline J gene. The rearrangement links TRBV29-1 to TRBJ2-3, with 11 positions matching TRBD1. Unmatched junction bases numbered 10, after V lost 7 bases and J lost 4 bases. CDR3 length: 15 amino acids. The germline V gene encodes CDR1 SQVTM and CDR2 ANQGSEA. The part of the CDR3 DNA that was read is TGCAGCGCCCCACTAGGACAGGGGGCCTCAGATACG. It specifies CSAPLGQGASDT. The entire CDR3 reads CSAPLGQGASDTQYF.

Comments on this clone: Coverage ceases 3 residues before the CDR3 finishes, and the germline J gene fills in the end. The chain carries TRBV13 and TRBJ2-2, with D perhaps matching TRBD1 (6 bases). Germline V gene sequence: CDR1 PRHDT, CDR2 FYEKMQ (reference sequence). The CDR3 totals 14 residues. The chain's CDR3 is CASSLRTDPPRLFF. Incomplete CDR3 DNA: TGTGCCAGCAGCTTGAGGACAGACCCACCGAGG.

On this clone itself: Read data end 3 residues before the CDR3 end; the end is taken from the germline J gene. The rearrangement links TRBV28 to TRBJ2-3, with 10 bases aligning to TRBD2. J was trimmed by 5 bases and V by 4 bases; bases with no gene match: 15. Germline V CDR1 and CDR2: MDHEN, SYDVKM. The CDR3 is 18 amino acids. CDR3 bases read: TGTGCCAGCAGTTCTCTAGCGGGAGAGGTAATTAGGGAAGATACG. Protein product: CASSSLAGEVIREDT. From start to end, the CDR3 is CASSSLAGEVIREDTQYF.

As for this clone: The DNA ends 3 residues before the CDR3 does, and the rest of the CDR3 is filled in from the germline J gene. V gene TRBV6-2 or TRBV6-3 combines with J gene TRBJ1-2; weak D call: TRBD1 (5 bases). Germline loops: CDR1 MNHEY, CDR2 SVGEGT. V lost 6 bases and J lost 6, with 17 bases in between. The CDR3 covers 14 residues. Here the CDR3 reads CASSEMQGVDGYTF. CDR3 DNA, as far as it was read: TGTGCCAGCAGCGAAATGCAGGGAGTCGATGGC.